This T cell receptor beta chain was recovered during a study of blood T cell repertoires in COVID-19. Study information: COVID-19 samples from acute and convalescent phases originated in the United States, Italy and Spain. Sources were T cells, B-cell-depleted T cells, or PBMCs; the material itself was cDNA or gDNA.

J was trimmed by 5 bases and V by 5 bases; bases with no gene match: 5. Germline V lookup: CDR1 SGHTA, CDR2 FQGNSA. This CDR3 has 13 amino acids. As processed by the authors: Reference gene primer amplification gave estimated nucleated cell counts. TCRdb keeps only in-frame clones here, not all; method: immunoSEQ multiplex PCR. The V and J calls and clone size are taken from that table; D and trimming were inferred from the DNA. The data show 150,000 to 200,000 clones, with 85% seen just once and about 3% held by the top ten. Material for sequencing was peripheral blood. The source of this sequence is a human donor with acute or convalescent COVID-19. The donor label of this sample is uncertain. The rearrangement joins TRBV7-2 to TRBJ1-2, with 7 bases lining up with TRBD1. The CDR3 here is CASSQGQSYGYTF. In DNA form, the CDR3 reads TGTGCCAGCAGCCAGGGACAGAGTTATGGCTACACCTTC.